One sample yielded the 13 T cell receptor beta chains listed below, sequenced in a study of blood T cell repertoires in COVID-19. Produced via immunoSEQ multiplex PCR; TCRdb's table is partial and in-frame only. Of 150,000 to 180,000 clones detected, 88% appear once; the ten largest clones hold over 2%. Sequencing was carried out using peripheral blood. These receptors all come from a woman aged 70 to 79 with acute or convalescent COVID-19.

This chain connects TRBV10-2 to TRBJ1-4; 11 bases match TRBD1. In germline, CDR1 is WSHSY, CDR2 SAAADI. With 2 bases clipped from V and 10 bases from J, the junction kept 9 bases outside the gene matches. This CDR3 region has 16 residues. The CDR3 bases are TGCGCCAGCAGTGAGCCTACCGGGACAGGGGGTGGAAAACTGTTTTTT. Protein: CASSEPTGTGGGKLFF.

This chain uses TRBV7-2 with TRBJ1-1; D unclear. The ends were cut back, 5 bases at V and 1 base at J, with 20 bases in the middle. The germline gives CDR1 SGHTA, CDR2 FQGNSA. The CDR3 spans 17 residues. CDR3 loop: CASSALKPATGNTEAFF. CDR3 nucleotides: TGTGCCAGCAGCGCGCTAAAACCGGCGACGGGGAACACTGAAGCTTTCTTT. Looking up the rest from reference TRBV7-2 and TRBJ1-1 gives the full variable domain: GAGVSQSPSNKVTEKGKDVELRCDPISGHTALYWYRQSLGQGLEFLIYFQGNSAPDKSGLPSDRFSAERTGGSVSTLTIQRTQQEDSAVYLCASSALKPATGNTEAFFGQGTRLTVV.

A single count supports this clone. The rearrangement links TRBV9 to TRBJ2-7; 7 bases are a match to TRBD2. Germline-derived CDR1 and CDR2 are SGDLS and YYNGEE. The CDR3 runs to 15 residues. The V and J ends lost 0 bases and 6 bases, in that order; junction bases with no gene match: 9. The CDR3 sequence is CASSVVGLAGAEQYF. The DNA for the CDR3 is TGTGCCAGCAGCGTAGTAGGGCTGGCGGGAGCCGAGCAGTACTTC.

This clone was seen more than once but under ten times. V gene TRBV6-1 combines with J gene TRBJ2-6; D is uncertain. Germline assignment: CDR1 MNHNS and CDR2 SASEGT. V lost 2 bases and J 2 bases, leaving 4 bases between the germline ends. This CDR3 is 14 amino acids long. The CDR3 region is CASSETAGANVLTF. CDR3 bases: TGTGCCAGCAGTGAAACAGCTGGGGCCAACGTCCTGACTTTC.

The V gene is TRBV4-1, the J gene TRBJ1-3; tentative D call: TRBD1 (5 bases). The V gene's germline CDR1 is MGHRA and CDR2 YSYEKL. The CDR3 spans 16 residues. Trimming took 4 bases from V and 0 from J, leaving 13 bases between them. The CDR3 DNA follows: TGCGCCAGCAGCCGATTAACAGGTGACTCTGGAAACACCATATATTTT. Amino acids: CASSRLTGDSGNTIYF.

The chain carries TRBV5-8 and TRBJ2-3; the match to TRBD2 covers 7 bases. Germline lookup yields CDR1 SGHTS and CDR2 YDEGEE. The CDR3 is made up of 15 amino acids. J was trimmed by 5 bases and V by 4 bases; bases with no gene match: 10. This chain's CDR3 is CASSPRGRVGDTQYF. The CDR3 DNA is TGTGCCAGCAGCCCCCGGGGGAGGGTTGGAGATACGCAGTATTTT.

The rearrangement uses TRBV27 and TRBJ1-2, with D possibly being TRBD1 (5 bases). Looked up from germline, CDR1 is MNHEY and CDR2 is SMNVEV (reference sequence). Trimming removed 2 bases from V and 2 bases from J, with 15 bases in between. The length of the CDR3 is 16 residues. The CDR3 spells CASSLLRGGANYGYTF. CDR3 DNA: TGTGCCAGCAGTTTACTGCGAGGCGGGGCGAACTATGGCTACACCTTC.

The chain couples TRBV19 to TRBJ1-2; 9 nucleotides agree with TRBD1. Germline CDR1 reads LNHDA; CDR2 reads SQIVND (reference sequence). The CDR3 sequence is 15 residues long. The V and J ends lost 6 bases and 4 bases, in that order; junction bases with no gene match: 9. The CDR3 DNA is TGTGCCAGTAGGGACCGGGACAGGGACCTCTATGGCTACACCTTC. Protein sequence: CASRDRDRDLYGYTF.

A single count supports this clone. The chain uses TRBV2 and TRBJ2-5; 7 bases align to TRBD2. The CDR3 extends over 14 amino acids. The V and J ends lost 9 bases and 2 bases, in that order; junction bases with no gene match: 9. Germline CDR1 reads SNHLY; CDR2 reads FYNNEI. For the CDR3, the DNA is TGTGCCAGTTCACCGGGGGGAAAGCAAGAGACCCAGTACTTC. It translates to CASSPGGKQETQYF.

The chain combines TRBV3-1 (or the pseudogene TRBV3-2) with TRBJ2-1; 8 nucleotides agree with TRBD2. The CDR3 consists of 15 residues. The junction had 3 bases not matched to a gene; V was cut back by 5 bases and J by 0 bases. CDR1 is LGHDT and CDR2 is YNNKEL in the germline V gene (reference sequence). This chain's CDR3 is CASSISGGSYNEQFF. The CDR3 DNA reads TGTGCCAGCAGCATCAGCGGGGGCTCCTACAATGAGCAGTTCTTC.

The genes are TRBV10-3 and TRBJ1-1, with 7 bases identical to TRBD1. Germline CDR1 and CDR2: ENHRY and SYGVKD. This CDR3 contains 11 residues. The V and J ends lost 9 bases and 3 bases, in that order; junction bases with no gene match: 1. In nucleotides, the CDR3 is TGTGCCATGGGGACAGACACTGAAGCTTTCTTT. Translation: CAMGTDTEAFF.

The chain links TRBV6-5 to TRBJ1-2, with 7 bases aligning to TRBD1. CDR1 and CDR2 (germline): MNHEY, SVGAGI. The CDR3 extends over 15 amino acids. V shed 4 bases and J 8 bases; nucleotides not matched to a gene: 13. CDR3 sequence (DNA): TGTGCCAGCAGTTTCAACTCATTAACAGGGGTGGGCTACACCTTC. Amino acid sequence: CASSFNSLTGVGYTF.

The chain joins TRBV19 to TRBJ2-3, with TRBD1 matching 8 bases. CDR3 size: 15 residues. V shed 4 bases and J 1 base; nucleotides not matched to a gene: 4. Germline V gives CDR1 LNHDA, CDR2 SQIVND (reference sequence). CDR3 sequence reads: CASSRPGQGTDTQYF. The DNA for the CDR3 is TGTGCCAGTAGTAGACCGGGACAGGGCACAGATACGCAGTATTTT.